This T cell receptor beta chain was recorded in a study of cytomegalovirus exposure and HLA in healthy donors. Primers: 60 Vbeta forward and 13 Jbeta reverse. Generated by immunoSEQ multiplex PCR, the TCRdb table keeps only in-frame clones and is missing some. Among 100,000 or so clones listed, 74% were seen once. Regarding the study as a whole: In a later analysis, across HLA loci, associated TCR counts were highest for DRB1, lowest for HLA-C. An analysis that was carried out later associated approximately 15,000 TCR beta sequences with HLA alleles at 0.05 false discovery rate. The records held CMV serostatus as the only immune exposure information.

The V gene lost 1 base and the J gene lost 7 bases, with 10 bases spanning the gap. CDR3 length equals 13 residues. CDR1 and CDR2 from the germline V gene are MNHNS and SASEGT. Unrecorded for this donor was the CMV serostatus. About this clone itself: Its antigen remains unidentified.

Sequenced input: PBMCs. The receptor comes from a human donor in good health. The V gene is TRBV6-1, the J gene TRBJ1-2, with D possibly TRBD1 on 5 matching bases. CDR3 amino acids: CASSEGGVRGYTF. In DNA, the CDR3 is TGTGCCAGCAGTGAAGGGGGGGTGCGTGGCTACACCTTC.